This TCR beta chain was observed in a study of blood T cells in healthy people across ages. Notes on the study in general: Aged donors had fewer naive CD4+ cells and lower diversity than long-lived donors. Older age went with lower TCR beta diversity per million T cells, in a roughly linear way.

Using a J-beta primer mix together with a sample-barcoded 5' primer, a second PCR was run for roughly 6 to 12 cycles. From each sample, at least 2.5 million paired-end reads containing CDR3 were obtained. Via MiXCR, TCRdb re-called the 5' RACE reads, giving one row per CDR3 protein. This table has 790,000 or so distinct CDR3 sequences, about 45% appearing once. Trimming took off 8 bases at V and 5 bases at J, with 15 bases between the two ends. This CDR3 is 12 amino acids long. CDR1 is DFQATT, CDR2 SNEGSKA, per germline (reference sequence). This clonotype was observed a few times. Its specificity is unknown.

Sequencing used blood. This TCR derives from a man aged 80 or over in good health. The chain links TRBV20-1 to TRBJ1-2; D possibly corresponds to TRBD1 (5 bases). CDR3 coding DNA: TGCAGTCCCGTAGGGACCGAGTATGGCTACACCTTC. This encodes CSPVGTEYGYTF.